This T cell receptor beta chain stems from a study of T cell changes during pregnancy in multiple sclerosis. Clones were sequenced by immunoSEQ multiplex PCR, and TCRdb holds only the in-frame ones, with some missing. The table lists fewer than 80,000 clones, approximately 92% of them singletons. The receptor's source is a female donor in good health, enrolled as a control in a pregnancy study. The input for sequencing was peripheral blood, taken in the third trimester of pregnancy.

CDR3 nucleotides: TGTGCCAGCAGTTTGGGACTGCAGCAAGAGACCCAGTACTTC. Its protein is CASSLGLQQETQYF. This chain connects TRBV6-5 to TRBJ2-5; D might be TRBD2 (6 bases). This CDR3 has 14 residues. V lost 4 bases and J 2 bases, leaving 11 bases between the germline ends. The germline V gene encodes CDR1 MNHEY and CDR2 SVGAGI.